The T cell receptor beta chain under discussion was sequenced for a study of blood T cell repertoires in COVID-19. Study context: PBMCs, B-cell-depleted T cells, or T cells provided the cDNA or gDNA that made up the material.

V lost 6 bases to trimming and J lost 8 bases; unmatched junction nucleotides: 12. The CDR3 has 15 residues. Germline CDR1 reads MDHEN; CDR2 reads SYDVKM. Authors' methods: Amplified reference gene primers provided the basis for estimating nucleated cell counts. The protocol was immunoSEQ multiplex PCR, while the TCRdb copy is restricted to in-frame clones and leaves out a portion. V, J and clone size are those of that table, while D and trimming were read from the DNA. The sample records some 56,000 clones, over 70% being singletons. The chain is built from TRBV28 and TRBJ1-2; TRBD1 agrees at 10 bases. Sequencing was performed on peripheral blood. The receptor comes from a woman aged 45-65 years with active or convalescent COVID-19. This CDR3 reads CASSGPGTGVGGYTF. CDR3 sequence (DNA): TGTGCCAGCAGCGGTCCCGGGACAGGGGTCGGCGGCTACACCTTC.